This TCR beta chain originates from a study of control samples from healthy donors and cancer patients. V lost 4 bases to trimming and J lost 5 bases; unmatched junction nucleotides: 10. The CDR3 is 15 amino acids. The germline gives CDR1 MGHRA, CDR2 YSYEKL. Produced via immunoSEQ multiplex PCR; TCRdb's table is partial and in-frame only. This sample has 100,000 to 150,000 clones, with approximately 90% found just once. The clonotype originates from a man younger than 35 in good health. Sample: blood. This chain connects TRBV4-1 to TRBJ1-2; 7 bases align to TRBD1. The CDR3 loop reads CASSRPPTGAYGYTF. The DNA of the CDR3 is TGCGCCAGCAGCCGACCTCCTACAGGGGCATATGGCTACACCTTC.